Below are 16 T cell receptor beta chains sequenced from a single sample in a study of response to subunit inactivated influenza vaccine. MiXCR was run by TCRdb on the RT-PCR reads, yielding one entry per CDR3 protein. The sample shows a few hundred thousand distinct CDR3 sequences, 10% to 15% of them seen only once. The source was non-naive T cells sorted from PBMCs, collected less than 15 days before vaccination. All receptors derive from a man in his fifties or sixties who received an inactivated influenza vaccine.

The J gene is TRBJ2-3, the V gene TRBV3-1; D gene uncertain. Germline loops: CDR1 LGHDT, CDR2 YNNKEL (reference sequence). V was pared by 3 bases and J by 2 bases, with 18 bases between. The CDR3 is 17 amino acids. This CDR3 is CASSHYDFRQNTDTQYF. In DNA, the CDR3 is TGTGCCAGCAGCCATTACGACTTTCGCCAGAACACAGATACGCAGTATTTT.

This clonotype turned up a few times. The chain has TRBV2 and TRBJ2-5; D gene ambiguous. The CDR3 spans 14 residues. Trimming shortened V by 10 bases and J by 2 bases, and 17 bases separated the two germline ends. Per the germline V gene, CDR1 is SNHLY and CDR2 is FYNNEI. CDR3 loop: CATRAQSIQETQYF. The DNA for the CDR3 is TGTGCCACTCGCGCACAGAGTATACAAGAGACCCAGTACTTC.

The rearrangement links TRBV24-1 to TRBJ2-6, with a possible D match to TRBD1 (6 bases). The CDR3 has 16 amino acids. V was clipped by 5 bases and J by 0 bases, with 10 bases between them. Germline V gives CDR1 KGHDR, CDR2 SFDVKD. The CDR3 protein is CATSAETGSGANVLTF. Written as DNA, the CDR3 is TGTGCCACCAGTGCAGAGACAGGCTCTGGGGCCAACGTCCTGACTTTC.

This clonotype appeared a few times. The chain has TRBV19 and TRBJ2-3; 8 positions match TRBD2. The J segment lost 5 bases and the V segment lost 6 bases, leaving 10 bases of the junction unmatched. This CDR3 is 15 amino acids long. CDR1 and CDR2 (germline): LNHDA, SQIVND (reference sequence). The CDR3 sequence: CASRLAGLQQDTQYF. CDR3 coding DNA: TGTGCCAGTAGGTTAGCGGGACTTCAGCAAGATACGCAGTATTTT.

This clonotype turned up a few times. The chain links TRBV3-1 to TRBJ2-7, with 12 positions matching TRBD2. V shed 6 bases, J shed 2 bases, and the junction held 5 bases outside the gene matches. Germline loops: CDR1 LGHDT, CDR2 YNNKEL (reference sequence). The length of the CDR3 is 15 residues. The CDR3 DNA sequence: TGTGCCAGCAGGTCCCTAGCGGGGGGGCCCTACGAGCAGTACTTC. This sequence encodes CASRSLAGGPYEQYF.

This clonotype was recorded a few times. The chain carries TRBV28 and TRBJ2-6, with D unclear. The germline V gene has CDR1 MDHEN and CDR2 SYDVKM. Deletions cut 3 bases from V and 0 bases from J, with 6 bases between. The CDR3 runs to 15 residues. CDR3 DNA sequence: TGTGCCAGCAGTTTCGGCTCCTCTGGGGCCAACGTCCTGACTTTC. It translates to CASSFGSSGANVLTF.

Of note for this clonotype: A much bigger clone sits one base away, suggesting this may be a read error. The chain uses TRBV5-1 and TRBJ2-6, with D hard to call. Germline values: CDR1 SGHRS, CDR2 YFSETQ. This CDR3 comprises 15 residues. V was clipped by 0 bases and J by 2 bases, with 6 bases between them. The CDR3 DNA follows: TGCGCCAGCAGCTTGGTTGGCACTGGGGCCAACGTCCTGACTTTC. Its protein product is CASSLVGTGANVLTF.

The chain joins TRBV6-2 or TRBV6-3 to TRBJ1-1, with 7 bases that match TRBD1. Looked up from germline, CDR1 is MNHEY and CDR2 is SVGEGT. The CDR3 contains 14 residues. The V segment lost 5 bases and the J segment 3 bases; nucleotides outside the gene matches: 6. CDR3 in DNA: TGTGCCAGCAGTCGACAGGGAGGGTACACTGAAGCTTTCTTT. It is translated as CASSRQGGYTEAFF.

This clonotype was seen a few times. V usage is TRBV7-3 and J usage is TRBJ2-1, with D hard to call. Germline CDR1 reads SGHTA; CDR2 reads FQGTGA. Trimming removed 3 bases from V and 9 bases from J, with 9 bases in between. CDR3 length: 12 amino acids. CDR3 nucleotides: TGTGCCAGCAGCTTTACTTGGGGTGAGCAGTTCTTC. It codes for CASSFTWGEQFF.

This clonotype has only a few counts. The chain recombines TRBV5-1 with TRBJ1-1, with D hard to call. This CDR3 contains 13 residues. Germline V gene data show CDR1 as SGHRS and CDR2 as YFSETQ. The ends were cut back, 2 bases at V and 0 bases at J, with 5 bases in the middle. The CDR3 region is CASSFTVNTEAFF. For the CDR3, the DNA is TGCGCCAGCAGCTTTACCGTGAACACTGAAGCTTTCTTT.

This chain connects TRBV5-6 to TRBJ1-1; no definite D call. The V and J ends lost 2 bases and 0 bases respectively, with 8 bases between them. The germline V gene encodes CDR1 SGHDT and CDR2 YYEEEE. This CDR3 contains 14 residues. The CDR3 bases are TGTGCCAGCAGCTTCCCCATCATGAACACTGAAGCTTTCTTT. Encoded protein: CASSFPIMNTEAFF.

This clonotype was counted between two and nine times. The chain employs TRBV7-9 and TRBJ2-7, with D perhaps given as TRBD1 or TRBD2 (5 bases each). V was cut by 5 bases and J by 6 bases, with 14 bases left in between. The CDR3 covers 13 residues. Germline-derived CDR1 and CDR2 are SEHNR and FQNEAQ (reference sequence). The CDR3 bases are TGTGCCAGCAGCCTAGGACATGGAGGCGAGCAGTACTTC. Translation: CASSLGHGGEQYF.

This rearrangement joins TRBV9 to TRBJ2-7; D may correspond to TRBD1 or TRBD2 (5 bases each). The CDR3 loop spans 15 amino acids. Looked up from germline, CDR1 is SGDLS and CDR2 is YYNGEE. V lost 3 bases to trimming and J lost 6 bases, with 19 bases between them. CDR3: CASSAGTGVMGEQYF. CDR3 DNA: TGTGCCAGCAGCGCTGGGACCGGGGTAATGGGCGAGCAGTACTTC. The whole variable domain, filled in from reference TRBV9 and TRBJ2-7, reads DSGVTQTPKHLITATGQRVTLRCSPRSGDLSVYWYQQSLDQGLQFLIQYYNGEERAKGNILERFSAQQFPDLHSELNLSSLELGDSALYFCASSAGTGVMGEQYFGPGTRLTVT.

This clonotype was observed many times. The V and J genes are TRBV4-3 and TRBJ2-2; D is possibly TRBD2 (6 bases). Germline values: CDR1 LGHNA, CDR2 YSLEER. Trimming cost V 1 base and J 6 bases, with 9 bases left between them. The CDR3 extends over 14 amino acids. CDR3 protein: CASSQGGASGELFF. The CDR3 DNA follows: TGCGCCAGCAGCCAAGGCGGGGCGTCCGGGGAGCTGTTTTTT.

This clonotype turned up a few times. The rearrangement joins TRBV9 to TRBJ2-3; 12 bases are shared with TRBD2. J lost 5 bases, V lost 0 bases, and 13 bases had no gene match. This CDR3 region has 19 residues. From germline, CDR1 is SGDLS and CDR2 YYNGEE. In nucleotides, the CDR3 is TGTGCCAGCAGCGTAGGACTAGCGGGAGTAGGGCCCCCTGGAGATACGCAGTATTTT. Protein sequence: CASSVGLAGVGPPGDTQYF.

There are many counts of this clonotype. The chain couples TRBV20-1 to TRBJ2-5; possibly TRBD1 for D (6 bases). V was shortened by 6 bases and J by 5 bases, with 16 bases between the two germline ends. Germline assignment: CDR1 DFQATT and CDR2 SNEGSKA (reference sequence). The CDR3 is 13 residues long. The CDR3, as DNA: TGCAGTGCCCCCCAGGGGTGGGGGGAGACCCAGTACTTC. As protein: CSAPQGWGETQYF.